Sequencing of this T cell receptor beta chain was carried out in a study of neoadjuvant anti-PD-1 for oral cavity cancer. The protocol was immunoSEQ multiplex PCR, while the TCRdb copy is restricted to in-frame clones and leaves out a portion. The repertoire holds 14,000 or so clones, 73% seen once, with over 2.5% in the top ten. The time point is: after neoadjuvant nivolumab, at surgical resection. Patients had HPV-negative, locally advanced oral cavity squamous cell carcinoma. The length of the CDR3 is 14 residues. Trimming left V 7 bases short and J 0 bases short, with 9 bases between. Germline V lookup: CDR1 MNHNS, CDR2 SASEGT.

The material sequenced was PBMCs, taken after nivolumab (anti-PD-1) treatment. The chain carries TRBV6-1 and TRBJ1-4; D unresolved. The origin of this receptor is a person aged 40 to 85 with oral cavity squamous cell carcinoma. The CDR3 protein is CASTLSPTNEKLFF. CDR3 coding DNA: TGTGCCAGCACCCTTAGCCCAACTAATGAAAAACTGTTTTTT.